The rows below give T cell receptor beta chains drawn from one sample of a study of blood T cells in healthy people across ages. TCRdb itself ran the 5' RACE reads through MiXCR, one entry per CDR3 protein. The table records 1.2 million to 1.5 million distinct CDR3 sequences, roughly 64% of them present only once. Sequenced: blood. Source of these receptors: a young man in good health. Both conserved end residues are part of each CDR3. Each record gives: J gene, D gene, V gene, clone size, CDR3 protein, CDR3 DNA. A D gene is named only where the DNA matches it firmly. Clone size is given for some rows only: seen once, a few or many times, or a class if the clone is expanded.

>TRBJ2-7|TRBD1|TRBV7-2|.
CASSSPTGERVYEQYF
TGTGCCAGCAGCTCGCCGACAGGGGAGAGGGTCTACGAGCAGTACTTC
>TRBJ2-3|TRBD2|TRBV28|.
CASSSVVSGRTSTDTQYF
TGTGCCAGCAGTTCAGTTGTTAGCGGGAGGACTAGCACAGATACGCAGTATTTT
>TRBJ2-6|.|TRBV29-1|.
CSVSRGGSTSSGANVLTF
TGCAGCGTTTCAAGGGGGGGCTCAACCAGCTCTGGGGCCAACGTCCTGACTTTC
>TRBJ2-4|.|TRBV18|many
CASSPTVEILAKNIQYF
TGTGCCAGCTCACCTACGGTCGAAATACTAGCCAAAAACATTCAGTACTTC
>TRBJ2-2|.|TRBV10-3|.
CAISESFPGSGYTGELFF
TGTGCCATCAGTGAGTCGTTCCCAGGGAGCGGTTACACCGGGGAGCTGTTTTTT
>TRBJ2-7|.|TRBV7-7|.
CASSLFWGGETQYF
TGTGCTAGCAGCTTATTCTGGGGTGGAGAGACCCAGTATTTC
>TRBJ2-1|.|TRBV24-1|.
CATSRQYNEQFF
TGTGCCACCAGTAGGCAGTACAATGAGCAGTTCTTC
>TRBJ2-7|TRBD1|TRBV3-1|.
CASGSGGEYEQYF
TGTGCCAGCGGGTCAGGGGGCGAATACGAGCAGTACTTC
>TRBJ2-3|TRBD2|TRBV29-1|few
CSVVGLAGGDTQYF
TGCAGCGTTGTGGGACTAGCGGGGGGAGATACGCAGTATTTT
>TRBJ1-5|.|TRBV5-6|.
CASSLMGRQVDQPQHF
TGTGCCAGCAGCTTGATGGGCAGGCAGGTGGATCAGCCCCAGCATTTT
>TRBJ1-6|TRBD1|TRBV20-1|many
CSASWDRGSPLHF
TGCAGTGCTAGTTGGGACAGGGGGTCACCCCTCCACTTT
>TRBJ1-5|.|TRBV12-3/TRBV12-4|.
CASRPQGGNQPQHF
TGTGCCAGCAGACCCCAGGGAGGCAATCAGCCCCAGCATTTT
>TRBJ1-6|TRBD1|TRBV25-1|.
CASSVRQGNSPLHF
TGTGCCAGCAGTGTAAGACAGGGGAATTCACCCCTCCACTTT
>TRBJ2-3|TRBD2|TRBV12-3/TRBV12-4|.
CASSFQTSATIDTQYF
TGTGCCAGCAGTTTTCAGACTAGCGCAACCATAGATACGCAGTATTTT
>TRBJ1-1|.|TRBV7-9|once
CASSAVVGNTEAFF
TGTGCCAGCAGCGCGGTTGTAGGGAACACTGAAGCTTTCTTT
>TRBJ1-2|TRBD1|TRBV19|once
CASSWGQGAAGGYTF
TGTGCCAGTAGCTGGGGACAGGGGGCAGCTGGCGGCTACACCTTC
>TRBJ1-5|.|TRBV7-2|.
CASSLDREVQPQHF
TGTGCCAGCAGCTTAGACAGGGAGGTACAGCCCCAGCATTTT
>TRBJ1-1|.|TRBV6-6|.
CASSSFLEAFF
TGTGCCAGCAGTTCGTTTTTAGAAGCTTTCTTT
>TRBJ2-5|.|TRBV7-8|.
CASSLRGTGDIQETQYF
TGTGCCAGCAGCTTAAGGGGCACCGGCGATATCCAAGAGACCCAGTACTTC
>TRBJ1-1|.|TRBV4-1|.
CASSQDMQGNTEAFF
TGCGCCAGCAGCCAAGACATGCAGGGGAACACTGAAGCTTTCTTT
>TRBJ2-1|TRBD1|TRBV6-2/TRBV6-3|.
CASSYSGQGFF
TGTGCCAGCAGTTACTCGGGACAGGGGTTCTTC
>TRBJ2-1|TRBD2|TRBV12-3/TRBV12-4|.
CASNPIAGASNEQFF
TGTGCCAGCAATCCCATAGCGGGAGCTAGCAATGAGCAGTTCTTC
>TRBJ2-7|TRBD1|TRBV4-1|few
CASSRGQGHYEQYF
TGCGCCAGCAGCCGCGGACAGGGCCACTACGAGCAGTACTTC
>TRBJ1-5|TRBD1|TRBV15|.
CATSTPTGQGNQPQHF
TGTGCCACCAGCACCCCGACCGGACAGGGGAATCAGCCCCAGCATTTT
>TRBJ1-2|TRBD1|TRBV5-1|.
CASGDRGRDGYTF
TGCGCCAGCGGCGACAGGGGGCGGGATGGCTACACCTTC
>TRBJ1-1|.|TRBV18|.
CASSPDTRRVYTEAFF
TGTGCCAGCTCACCCGACACCAGGAGGGTATACACTGAAGCTTTCTTT
>TRBJ2-6|.|TRBV7-9|.
CASSFWESGANVLTF
TGTGCCAGCAGCTTTTGGGAATCTGGGGCCAACGTCCTGACTTTC
>TRBJ2-3|TRBD2|TRBV5-6|.
CASSPGSGGSTDTQYF
TGTGCCAGCAGCCCGGGTAGCGGGGGGAGCACAGATACGCAGTATTTT